This T cell receptor beta chain emerged from a study of blood T cell repertoires in COVID-19. For the study at large: Researchers got acute and convalescent COVID-19 samples from the United States, Italy and Spain. The cDNA or gDNA used as material had been derived from T cells, B-cell-depleted T cells, or PBMCs.

Germline trimming cut 4 bases from V and 3 bases from J; bases unmatched to any gene: 8. Germline loops: CDR1 SGHTA, CDR2 FQGNSA. The CDR3 spans 15 residues. How the authors handled the data: Estimation of nucleated cell counts was performed using reference gene primer amplification. Libraries were prepared by immunoSEQ multiplex PCR; TCRdb keeps only in-frame clonotypes and omits some of them. The V and J calls and clone size were taken over from that table, and D and trimming were inferred from the DNA. This table has roughly 180,000 clones, approximately 84% appearing once. Categorization into cohorts depended on clinical history that participants reported.

V is TRBV7-2 and J is TRBJ2-7; 8 bases fit TRBD2. This sequence was found in a woman aged 40-49 years with acute COVID-19. Sequenced: PBMCs or T cells enriched from blood (not recorded which). The CDR3 nucleotides are TGTGCCAGCAGCTCCCTCGAGCGGGAGAGCTACGAGCAGTACTTC. Translating it yields CASSSLERESYEQYF.